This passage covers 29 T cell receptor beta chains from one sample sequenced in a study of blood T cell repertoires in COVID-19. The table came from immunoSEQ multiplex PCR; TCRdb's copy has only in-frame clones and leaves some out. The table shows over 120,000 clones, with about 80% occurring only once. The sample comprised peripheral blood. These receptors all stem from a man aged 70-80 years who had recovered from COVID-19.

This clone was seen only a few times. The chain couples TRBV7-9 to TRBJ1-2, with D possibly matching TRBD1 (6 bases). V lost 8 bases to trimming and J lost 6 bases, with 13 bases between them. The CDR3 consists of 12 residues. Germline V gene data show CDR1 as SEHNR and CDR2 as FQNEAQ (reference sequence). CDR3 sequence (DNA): TGTGCCAGCGAAAGAGGGGGTCATGGCTACACCTTC. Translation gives CASERGGHGYTF.

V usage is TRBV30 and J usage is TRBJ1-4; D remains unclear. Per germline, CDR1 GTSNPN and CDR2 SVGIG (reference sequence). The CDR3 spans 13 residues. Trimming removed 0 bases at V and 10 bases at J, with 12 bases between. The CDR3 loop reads CAWSVGPGGKLFF. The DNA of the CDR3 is TGTGCCTGGAGTGTCGGCCCCGGCGGAAAACTGTTTTTT.

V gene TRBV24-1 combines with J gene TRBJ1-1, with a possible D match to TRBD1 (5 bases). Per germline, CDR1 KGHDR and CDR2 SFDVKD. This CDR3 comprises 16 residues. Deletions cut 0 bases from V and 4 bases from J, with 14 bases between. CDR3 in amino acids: CATSDLWGGARTEAFF. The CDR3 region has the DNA TGTGCCACCAGTGATTTGTGGGGAGGGGCTCGCACTGAAGCTTTCTTT.

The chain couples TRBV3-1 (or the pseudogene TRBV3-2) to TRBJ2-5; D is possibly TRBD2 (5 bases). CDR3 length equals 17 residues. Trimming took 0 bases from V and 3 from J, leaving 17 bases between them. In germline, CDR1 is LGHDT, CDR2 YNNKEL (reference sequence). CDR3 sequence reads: CASSQEGGGKREETQYF. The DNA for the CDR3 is TGTGCCAGCAGCCAAGAAGGAGGCGGAAAGAGGGAAGAGACCCAGTACTTC.

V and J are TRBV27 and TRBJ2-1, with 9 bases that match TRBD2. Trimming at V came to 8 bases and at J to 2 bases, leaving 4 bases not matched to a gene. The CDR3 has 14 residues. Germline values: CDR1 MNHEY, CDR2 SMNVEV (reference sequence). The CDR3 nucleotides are TGTGCCAGCGCCAGGACTAGCGCCTACAATGAGCAGTTCTTC. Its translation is CASARTSAYNEQFF.

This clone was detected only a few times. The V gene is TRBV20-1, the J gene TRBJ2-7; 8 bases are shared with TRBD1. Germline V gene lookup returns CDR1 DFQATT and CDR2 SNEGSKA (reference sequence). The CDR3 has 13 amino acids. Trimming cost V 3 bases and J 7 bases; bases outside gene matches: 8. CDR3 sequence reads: CSASVTGAGEQYF. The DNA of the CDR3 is TGCAGTGCTAGTGTGACAGGGGCTGGGGAGCAGTACTTC.

The CDR3 reads CAISEGQGAETQYF. The CDR3 DNA follows: TGTGCCATCAGTGAGGGACAGGGGGCGGAGACCCAGTACTTC. This chain connects TRBV10-3 to TRBJ2-5; 11 bases fit TRBD1. The junction had 1 base not matched to a gene; V was cut back by 2 bases and J by 5 bases. This CDR3 region has 14 residues. Germline CDR1 ENHRY, CDR2 SYGVKD.

CDR3 bases: TGTGCCAGCAGGGGGACAACCACCGGGGAGCTGTTTTTT. Residues: CASRGTTTGELFF. The genes are TRBV2 and TRBJ2-2; D possibly corresponds to TRBD1 (6 bases). Germline V CDR1 and CDR2: SNHLY, FYNNEI. Trimming cost V 6 bases and J 4 bases, with 9 bases left between them. The CDR3 extends over 13 amino acids.

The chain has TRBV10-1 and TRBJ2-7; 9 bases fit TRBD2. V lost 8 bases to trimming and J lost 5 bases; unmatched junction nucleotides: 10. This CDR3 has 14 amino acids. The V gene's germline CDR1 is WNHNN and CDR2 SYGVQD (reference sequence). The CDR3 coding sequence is TGCGCCAGCCGCCCCTCGCTAGCGGGAAACGAGCAGTACTTC. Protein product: CASRPSLAGNEQYF.

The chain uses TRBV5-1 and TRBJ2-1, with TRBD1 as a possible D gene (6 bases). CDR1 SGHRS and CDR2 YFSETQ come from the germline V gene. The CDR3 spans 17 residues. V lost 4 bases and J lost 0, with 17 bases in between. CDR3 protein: CASSPPRGFSSYNEQFF. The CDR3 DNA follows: TGCGCCAGCAGCCCTCCCAGGGGCTTTAGCTCCTACAATGAGCAGTTCTTC.

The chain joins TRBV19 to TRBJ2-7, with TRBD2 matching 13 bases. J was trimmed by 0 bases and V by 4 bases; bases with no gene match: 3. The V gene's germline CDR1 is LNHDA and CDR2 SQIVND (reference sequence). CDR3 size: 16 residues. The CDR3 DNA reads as TGTGCCAGTAGTACAGGGACTAGCGGGGTCTCCTACGAGCAGTACTTC. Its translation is CASSTGTSGVSYEQYF.

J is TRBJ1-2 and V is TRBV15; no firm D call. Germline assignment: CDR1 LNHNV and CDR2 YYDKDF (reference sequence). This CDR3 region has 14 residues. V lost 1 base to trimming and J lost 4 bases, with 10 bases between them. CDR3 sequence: CATSRASPSYGYTF. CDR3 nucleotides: TGTGCCACCAGCAGAGCTAGTCCCTCCTATGGCTACACCTTC. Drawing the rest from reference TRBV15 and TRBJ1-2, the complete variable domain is DAMVIQNPRYQVTQFGKPVTLSCSQTLNHNVMYWYQQKSSQAPKLLFHYYDKDFNNEADTPDNFQSRRPNTSFCFLDIRSPGLGDTAMYLCATSRASPSYGYTFGSGTRLTVV.

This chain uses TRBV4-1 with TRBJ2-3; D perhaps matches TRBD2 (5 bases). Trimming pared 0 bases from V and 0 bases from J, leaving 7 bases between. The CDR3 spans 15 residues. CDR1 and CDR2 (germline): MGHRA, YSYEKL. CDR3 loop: CASSQEDFSTDTQYF. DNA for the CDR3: TGCGCCAGCAGCCAAGAGGACTTCAGCACAGATACGCAGTATTTT.

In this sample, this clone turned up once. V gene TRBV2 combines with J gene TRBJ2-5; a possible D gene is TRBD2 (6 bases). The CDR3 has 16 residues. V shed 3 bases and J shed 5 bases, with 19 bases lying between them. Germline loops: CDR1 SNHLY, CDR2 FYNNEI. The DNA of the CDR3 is TGTGCCAGCAGTGACCCAGGCGGAGGGGCCGGGGAGACCCAGTACTTC. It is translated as CASSDPGGGAGETQYF.

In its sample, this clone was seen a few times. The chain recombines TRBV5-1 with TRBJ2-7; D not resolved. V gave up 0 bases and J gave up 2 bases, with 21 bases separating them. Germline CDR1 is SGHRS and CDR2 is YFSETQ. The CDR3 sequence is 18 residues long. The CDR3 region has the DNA TGCGCCAGCAGCTTGGAGCAGTACGGCATTTATACAGCCTACGAGCAGTACTTC. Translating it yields CASSLEQYGIYTAYEQYF.

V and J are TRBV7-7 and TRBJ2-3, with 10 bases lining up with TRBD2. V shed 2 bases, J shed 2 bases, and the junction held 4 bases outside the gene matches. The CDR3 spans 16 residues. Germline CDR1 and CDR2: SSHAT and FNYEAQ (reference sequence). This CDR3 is CASSLLAGDDTDTQYF. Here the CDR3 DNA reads TGTGCCAGCAGCTTACTAGCGGGAGATGACACAGATACGCAGTATTTT.

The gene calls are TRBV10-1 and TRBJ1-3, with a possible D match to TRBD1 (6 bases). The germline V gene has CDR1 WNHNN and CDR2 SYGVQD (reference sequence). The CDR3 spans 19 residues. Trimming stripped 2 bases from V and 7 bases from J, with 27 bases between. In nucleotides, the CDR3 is TGCGCCAGCAGTGAGCCACACTCAAGACAGGCCCCCTGCCTGAACACCATATATTTT. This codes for CASSEPHSRQAPCLNTIYF.

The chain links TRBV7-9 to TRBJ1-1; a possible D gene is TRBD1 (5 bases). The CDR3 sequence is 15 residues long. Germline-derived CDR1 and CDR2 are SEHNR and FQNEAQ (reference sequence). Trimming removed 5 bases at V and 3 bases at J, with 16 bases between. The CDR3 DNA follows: TGTGCCAGCAGCCCGTTAAGGGGCCTGGACACTGAAGCTTTCTTT. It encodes CASSPLRGLDTEAFF.

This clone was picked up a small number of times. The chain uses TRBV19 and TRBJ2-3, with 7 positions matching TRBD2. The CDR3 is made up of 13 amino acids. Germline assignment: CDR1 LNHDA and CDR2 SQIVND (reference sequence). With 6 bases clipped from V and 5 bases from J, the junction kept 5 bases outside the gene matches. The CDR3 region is CASRGGNGDTQYF. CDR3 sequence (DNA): TGTGCCAGTAGGGGGGGGAATGGAGATACGCAGTATTTT.

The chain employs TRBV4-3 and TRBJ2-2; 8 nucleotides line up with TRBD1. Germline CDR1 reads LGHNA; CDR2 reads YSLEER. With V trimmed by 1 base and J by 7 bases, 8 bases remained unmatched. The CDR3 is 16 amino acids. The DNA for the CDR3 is TGCGCCAGCAGCCAAGGGGCAGGGGGCATCGGCGGGGAGCTGTTTTTT. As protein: CASSQGAGGIGGELFF.

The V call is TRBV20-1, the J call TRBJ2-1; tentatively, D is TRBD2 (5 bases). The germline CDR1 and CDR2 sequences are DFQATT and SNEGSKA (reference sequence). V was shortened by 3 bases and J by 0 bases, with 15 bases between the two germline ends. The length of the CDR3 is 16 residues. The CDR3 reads CSASPRRGYSYNEQFF. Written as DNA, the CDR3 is TGCAGTGCTAGTCCTCGTCGCGGGTACTCCTACAATGAGCAGTTCTTC.

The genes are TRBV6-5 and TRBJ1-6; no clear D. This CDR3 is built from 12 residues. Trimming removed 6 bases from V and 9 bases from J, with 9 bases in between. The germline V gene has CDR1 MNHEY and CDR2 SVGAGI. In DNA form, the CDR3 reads TGTGCCAGCAGCCCGAACGGTTCACCCCTCCACTTT. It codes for CASSPNGSPLHF.

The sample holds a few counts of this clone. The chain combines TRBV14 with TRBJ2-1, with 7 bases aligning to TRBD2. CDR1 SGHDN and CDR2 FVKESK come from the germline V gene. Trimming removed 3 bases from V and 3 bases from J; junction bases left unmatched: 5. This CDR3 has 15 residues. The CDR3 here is CASSQGGDYYNEQFF. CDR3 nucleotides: TGTGCCAGCAGCCAGGGGGGGGACTACTACAATGAGCAGTTCTTC.

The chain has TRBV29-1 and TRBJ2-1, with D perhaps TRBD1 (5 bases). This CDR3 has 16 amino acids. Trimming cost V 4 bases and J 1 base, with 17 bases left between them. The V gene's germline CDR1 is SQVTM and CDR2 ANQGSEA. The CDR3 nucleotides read TGCAGCGTTGCTGACAGTCTCCTAAGGTCCTACAATGAGCAGTTCTTC. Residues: CSVADSLLRSYNEQFF.

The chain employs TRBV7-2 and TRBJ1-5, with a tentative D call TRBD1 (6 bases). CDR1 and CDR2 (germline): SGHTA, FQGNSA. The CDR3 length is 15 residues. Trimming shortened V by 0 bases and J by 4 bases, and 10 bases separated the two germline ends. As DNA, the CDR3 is TGTGCCAGCAGCTTAGCCACAGGGATGAATCAGCCCCAGCATTTT. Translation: CASSLATGMNQPQHF. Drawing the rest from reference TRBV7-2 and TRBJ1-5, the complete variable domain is GAGVSQSPSNKVTEKGKDVELRCDPISGHTALYWYRQSLGQGLEFLIYFQGNSAPDKSGLPSDRFSAERTGGSVSTLTIQRTQQEDSAVYLCASSLATGMNQPQHFGDGTRLSIL.

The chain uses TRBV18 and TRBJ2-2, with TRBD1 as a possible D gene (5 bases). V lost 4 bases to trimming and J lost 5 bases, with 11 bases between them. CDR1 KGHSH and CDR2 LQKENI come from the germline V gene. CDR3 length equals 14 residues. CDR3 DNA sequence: TGTGCCAGCTCACAATCCAGGGATACCGGGGAGCTGTTTTTT. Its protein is CASSQSRDTGELFF.

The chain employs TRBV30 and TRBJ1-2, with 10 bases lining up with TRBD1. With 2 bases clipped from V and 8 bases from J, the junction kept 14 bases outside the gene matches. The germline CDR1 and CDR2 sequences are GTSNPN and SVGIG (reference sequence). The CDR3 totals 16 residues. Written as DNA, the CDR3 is TGTGCCTGGAGTTGGTCCCCGGGACAGGGGAAGGAAGGCTACACCTTC. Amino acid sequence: CAWSWSPGQGKEGYTF.

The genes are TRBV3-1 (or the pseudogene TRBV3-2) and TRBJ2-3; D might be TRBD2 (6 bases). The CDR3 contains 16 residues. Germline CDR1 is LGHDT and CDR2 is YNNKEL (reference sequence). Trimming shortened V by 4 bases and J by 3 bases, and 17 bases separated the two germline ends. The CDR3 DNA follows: TGTGCCAGCAGCCGAACAACCGGGACTTGGACAGATACGCAGTATTTT. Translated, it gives CASSRTTGTWTDTQYF.

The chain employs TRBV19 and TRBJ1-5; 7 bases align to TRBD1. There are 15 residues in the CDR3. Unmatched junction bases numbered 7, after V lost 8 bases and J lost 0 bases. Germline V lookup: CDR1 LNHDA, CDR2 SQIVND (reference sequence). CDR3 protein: CASQGTAYSNQPQHF. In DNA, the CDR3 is TGTGCCAGTCAGGGGACAGCTTATAGCAATCAGCCCCAGCATTTT.